This T cell receptor (beta chain) emerged from a study of cytomegalovirus exposure and HLA in healthy donors. CDR1 is SGHRS, CDR2 YFSETQ, per germline. The CDR3 contains 23 residues. The junction had 34 bases not matched to a gene; V was cut back by 8 bases and J by 2 bases. The repertoire was sequenced with immunoSEQ multiplex PCR; TCRdb's copy has only in-frame clones and lacks some. The sample includes 110,000 to 150,000 clones, 94% of them seen just once. Overall study results and limits: The investigators catalogued 160 or so TCR beta chains as cytomegalovirus-associated.

This clone was seen only a few times. Its antigen is still unknown. This clonotype originated in a man in his late teens or twenties in good health and CMV-seropositive. The gene calls are TRBV5-1 and TRBJ1-5; 7 bases align to TRBD1. Sequencing used PBMCs. The CDR3: CARPILTTGTLACKRGGNQPQHF. In nucleotides, the CDR3 is TGCGCCAGGCCCATACTAACGACAGGGACCCTGGCGTGTAAACGGGGTGGCAATCAGCCCCAGCATTTT.